This entry concerns a single TCR beta chain. Its antigen remains unknown. The record originates from a study of STAT3 mutations in large granular lymphocyte leukemia. Overall study results and limits: In T-cell large granular lymphocyte leukemia, about half of patients showed multiple immunodominant subclonotypes. Variable sampling intervals and differing treatment regimens complicated linking therapy response to TCR clonal burden changes.

Average productive template count per sample was 40,000 to 45,000. Repertoires were generated with immunoSEQ multiplex PCR, while TCRdb's copy carries only in-frame clones and drops some. The sample records roughly 25,000 clones, about 94% being singletons. The V gene's germline CDR1 is SGHTA and CDR2 FQGNSA. The CDR3 runs to 15 residues. V lost 5 bases, J lost 10 bases, and 18 bases lay in between. What was sequenced was peripheral blood mononuclear cells. The sequence came from a man between 35 and 55 years old with T-cell large granular lymphocyte leukemia. Some clones in this sample may be carry-over from other donors' samples. The genes are TRBV7-2 and TRBJ1-6, with D tentatively TRBD1 (5 bases). For the CDR3, the DNA is TGTGCCAGCAGCCCCGCCCCAGGGCGGGACTCACCCCTCCACTTT. Translated: CASSPAPGRDSPLHF.